These T cell receptor beta chains were read from a single sample in a study of cytomegalovirus exposure and HLA in healthy donors. The assay was immunoSEQ multiplex PCR, and TCRdb's table has in-frame clones only and misses some. The data show approximately 150,000 clones, approximately 83% seen once. Sequencing input: PBMCs. These receptors were taken from a male donor in good health and CMV-seronegative. Each CDR3 is given with its conserved first and last residue. A D gene is named only where the DNA matches it firmly. The size entry is marked missing in some rows and otherwise reads once, few, many or a size class.

V gene: TRBV15; clone size: .; J gene: TRBJ1-1; D gene: .; CDR3 protein: CATSSLLEGGTEAFF; CDR3 DNA: TGTGCCACCAGCAGCTTACTCGAGGGCGGCACTGAAGCTTTCTTT
V gene: TRBV6-6; clone size: .; J gene: TRBJ1-2; D gene: .; CDR3 protein: CASSAGPGRGYTF; CDR3 DNA: TGTGCCAGCAGTGCGGGGCCAGGGAGGGGCTACACCTTC
V gene: TRBV5-1; clone size: .; J gene: TRBJ2-2; D gene: TRBD1; CDR3 protein: CASSPDRENTGELFF; CDR3 DNA: TGCGCCAGCAGCCCAGACAGGGAGAACACCGGGGAGCTGTTTTTT
V gene: TRBV10-3; clone size: .; J gene: TRBJ1-5; D gene: .; CDR3 protein: CAISVAVNQPQHF; CDR3 DNA: TGTGCCATCAGTGTGGCAGTTAATCAGCCCCAGCATTTT
V gene: TRBV6-1; clone size: .; J gene: TRBJ2-1; D gene: TRBD2; CDR3 protein: CASSESGGRVQFF; CDR3 DNA: TGTGCCAGCAGTGAATCTGGCGGGAGAGTCCAGTTCTTC
V gene: TRBV18; clone size: .; J gene: TRBJ1-5; D gene: TRBD1; CDR3 protein: CASSRAPTGDNQPQHF; CDR3 DNA: TGTGCCAGCTCCCGGGCCCCTACAGGGGACAATCAGCCCCAGCATTTT
V gene: TRBV5-1; clone size: once; J gene: TRBJ2-3; D gene: TRBD2; CDR3 protein: CASSLSLAGYTDTQYF; CDR3 DNA: TGCGCCAGCAGCTTGTCCCTAGCGGGGTACACAGATACGCAGTATTTT
V gene: TRBV19; clone size: .; J gene: TRBJ1-5; D gene: TRBD1; CDR3 protein: CASSKQGSDNQPQHF; CDR3 DNA: TGTGCCAGTAGTAAACAGGGGTCCGACAATCAGCCCCAGCATTTT
V gene: TRBV2; clone size: .; J gene: TRBJ1-5; D gene: .; CDR3 protein: CASSERAGGNQPQHF; CDR3 DNA: TGTGCCAGCAGTGAAAGGGCAGGGGGCAATCAGCCCCAGCATTTT
V gene: TRBV7-3; clone size: few; J gene: TRBJ2-1; D gene: TRBD2; CDR3 protein: CASSLRGGTEEQFF; CDR3 DNA: TGTGCCAGCAGCTTAAGGGGGGGGACCGAAGAGCAGTTCTTC
V gene: TRBV5-6; clone size: .; J gene: TRBJ1-3; D gene: .; CDR3 protein: CASRDLGGAGNTIYF; CDR3 DNA: TGTGCCAGCAGGGATCTCGGGGGGGCTGGAAACACCATATATTTT
V gene: TRBV9; clone size: .; J gene: TRBJ2-7; D gene: TRBD2; CDR3 protein: CASSVAGLAGLGEQYF; CDR3 DNA: TGTGCCAGCAGCGTAGCTGGACTAGCGGGACTGGGCGAGCAGTACTTC
V gene: TRBV2; clone size: .; J gene: TRBJ2-7; D gene: .; CDR3 protein: CASSEVLTYEQYF; CDR3 DNA: TGTGCCAGCAGTGAGGTACTGACCTACGAGCAGTACTTC
V gene: TRBV6-5; clone size: .; J gene: TRBJ1-1; D gene: TRBD1; CDR3 protein: CASKTGAHTEAFF; CDR3 DNA: TGTGCCAGCAAGACAGGGGCCCACACTGAAGCTTTCTTT
V gene: TRBV28; clone size: .; J gene: TRBJ1-2; D gene: .; CDR3 protein: CASSLEGGGYGYTF; CDR3 DNA: TGTGCCAGCAGTTTAGAGGGCGGGGGCTATGGCTACACCTTC
V gene: TRBV11-2; clone size: few; J gene: TRBJ1-2; D gene: TRBD1; CDR3 protein: CASSRGTGGGYTF; CDR3 DNA: TGTGCCAGCAGCCGCGGGACAGGCGGGGGCTACACCTTC
V gene: TRBV6-1; clone size: few; J gene: TRBJ2-3; D gene: .; CDR3 protein: CASSDPVTLQHTDTQYF; CDR3 DNA: TGTGCCAGCAGTGATCCCGTCACCTTACAGCACACAGATACGCAGTATTTT
V gene: TRBV2; clone size: many; J gene: TRBJ1-2; D gene: .; CDR3 protein: CASTRRYSVNGYTF; CDR3 DNA: TGTGCCAGCACCCGTCGGTATTCCGTTAATGGCTACACCTTC
V gene: TRBV6-5; clone size: .; J gene: TRBJ2-7; D gene: TRBD1; CDR3 protein: CASAINRQGLYEQYF; CDR3 DNA: TGTGCCAGCGCTATTAACCGACAGGGGCTCTACGAGCAGTACTTC
V gene: TRBV29-1; clone size: once; J gene: TRBJ2-5; D gene: TRBD1; CDR3 protein: CSAETGGVETQYF; CDR3 DNA: TGCAGCGCCGAGACAGGGGGCGTCGAGACCCAGTACTTC
V gene: TRBV11-3; clone size: .; J gene: TRBJ2-3; D gene: TRBD1; CDR3 protein: CASSLQGGETDTQYF; CDR3 DNA: TGTGCCAGCAGCCTACAGGGGGGTGAAACAGATACGCAGTATTTT